One sample yielded the 19 T cell receptor beta chains listed below, sequenced in a study of CD8+CD57+ T cells in acquired aplastic anemia. Genomic DNA was employed as the template in profiling TCR beta VDJ and CDR3. TCRdb independently ran MiXCR on the reads; one entry per CDR3 protein. The sample lists 95,000 to 120,000 distinct CDR3 sequences; around half were seen once. The specimen was sorted CD4+, CD8+, or CD8+CD57+ T cells (not recorded which) from PBMCs. The source of these receptors is a human donor in good health, serving as a control.

This clonotype was observed at least ten times. This chain uses TRBV24-1 with TRBJ2-3; D gene uncertain. Germline V CDR1 and CDR2: KGHDR, SFDVKD. The CDR3 covers 11 residues. The ends were cut back, 1 base at V and 6 bases at J, with 1 base in the middle. In DNA form, the CDR3 reads TGTGCCACCAGTGATTTTGATACGCAGTATTTT. This encodes CATSDFDTQYF.

Comment on this clonotype: A read error may be the cause here, since a much bigger clone is one base away. This chain connects TRBV4-3 to TRBJ1-1, with TRBD1 matching 8 bases. The CDR3 contains 15 residues. Per the germline V gene, CDR1 is LGHNA and CDR2 is YSLEER. The CDR3 spells CAGSQGQRDRREAFF. In DNA form, the CDR3 reads TGCGCCGGCAGCCAAGGACAAAGGGACAGGCGTGAAGCTTTCTTT.

At least ten counts were recorded for this clonotype. The V call is TRBV7-2, the J call TRBJ2-2; tentatively, D is TRBD1 (5 bases). Germline values: CDR1 SGHTA, CDR2 FQGNSA. The CDR3 sequence is 19 residues long. V was trimmed by 1 base and J by 0 bases, leaving 18 bases between them. The CDR3 is CASSLGPTGISPNTGELFF. The CDR3 DNA reads TGTGCCAGCAGCTTAGGGCCAACAGGCATCTCACCGAACACCGGGGAGCTGTTTTTT.

J is TRBJ2-3 and V is TRBV3-1; D is unresolved. The CDR3 spans 11 residues. V was trimmed by 5 bases and J by 5 bases, leaving 5 bases between them. CDR1 is LGHDT, CDR2 YNNKEL, per germline (reference sequence). CDR3 in DNA: TGTGCCAGCAGCACATTAGATACGCAGTATTTT. As protein: CASSTLDTQYF.

J is TRBJ2-5 and V is TRBV10-2; 8 bases are a match to TRBD1. The germline CDR1 and CDR2 sequences are WSHSY and SAAADI. The CDR3 runs 13 residues. V lost 8 bases and J lost 6; bases outside the gene matches: 8. The CDR3 DNA follows: TGCGCCAGCCATGGGACAGGCAAGAAGACCCAGTACTTC. Translating it yields CASHGTGKKTQYF.

This clonotype was seen many times. CDR3 nucleotide sequence: TGTGCCAGCAGTTCAGGGGGGGTCACTGAAGCTTTCTTT. It translates to CASSSGGVTEAFF. This chain connects TRBV12-3 or TRBV12-4 to TRBJ1-1, with 7 bases that match TRBD1. V was pared by 4 bases and J by 4 bases, with 3 bases of the junction left unmatched. There are 13 residues in the CDR3.

The genes are TRBV6-1 and TRBJ1-1; a weak D match, TRBD1 (6 bases). Looked up from germline, CDR1 is MNHNS and CDR2 is SASEGT. The V and J ends lost 5 bases and 0 bases respectively, with 10 bases between them. The CDR3 extends over 14 amino acids. CDR3 nucleotides: TGTGCCAGCAGTCGAGACAGGATGAACACTGAAGCTTTCTTT. Protein sequence: CASSRDRMNTEAFF.

There are many counts of this clonotype. The chain joins TRBV12-3 or TRBV12-4 to TRBJ1-5, with a weak D call TRBD1 (6 bases). Trimming left V 3 bases short and J 4 bases short, with 13 bases between. This CDR3 has 15 amino acids. The CDR3 sequence: CASSFGGQGNQPQHF. The CDR3 DNA sequence: TGTGCCAGCAGTTTTGGGGGGCAAGGGAATCAGCCCCAGCATTTT.

This clonotype occurred many times. The rearrangement uses TRBV7-9 and TRBJ1-2; a weak D match, TRBD1 (5 bases). Trimming removed 5 bases from V and 3 bases from J, with 13 bases in between. The germline V gene encodes CDR1 SEHNR and CDR2 FQNEAQ (reference sequence). The CDR3 contains 14 residues. This chain's CDR3 is CASSPGWGDYGYTF. The CDR3 nucleotides read TGTGCCAGCAGCCCCGGTTGGGGCGACTATGGCTACACCTTC.

The J gene is TRBJ2-7, the V gene TRBV12-3 or TRBV12-4; 9 bases agree with TRBD1. The CDR3 has 15 amino acids. V lost 5 bases, J lost 0 bases, and 5 bases stayed unmatched. The CDR3 DNA reads as TGTGCCAGCAGTGGGGACAGGGCAAGCTCCTACGAGCAGTACTTC. Translated, it gives CASSGDRASSYEQYF.

As concerns this clonotype: A read error may account for a junction end that differs from germline. CDR3 nucleotides: TGTGCCAGCGGTGAACCCTACGGACTCTCCGGGGAGCAGTACTTC. Its protein is CASGEPYGLSGEQYF. The chain uses TRBV6-1 and TRBJ2-7, with D possibly being TRBD2 (5 bases). The germline gives CDR1 MNHNS, CDR2 SASEGT. This CDR3 has 15 residues.

This chain links TRBV6-5 with TRBJ1-2; maybe TRBD1 (6 bases). Looked up from germline, CDR1 is MNHEY and CDR2 is SVGAGI. The CDR3 sequence is 15 residues long. The germline V and J ends were trimmed by 0 bases and 12 bases, with 20 bases remaining between them. The CDR3 loop reads CASSYSRTAFFGNTF. The CDR3 region has the DNA TGTGCCAGCAGTTACTCGAGGACAGCTTTCTTCGGGAACACCTTC.

The rearrangement links TRBV11-1 to TRBJ2-7, with TRBD2 matching 8 bases. Looked up from germline, CDR1 is SGHAT and CDR2 is FQDESV (reference sequence). V was pared by 5 bases and J by 7 bases, with 16 bases of the junction left unmatched. CDR3 length: 16 amino acids. Here the CDR3 reads CASSPDTLAVGGEQYF. CDR3 sequence (DNA): TGTGCCAGCAGCCCTGACACACTAGCGGTCGGGGGGGAGCAGTACTTC.

CDR3 in DNA: TGCAGCGTTGTGGGACAGGGCACAGATACGCAGTATTTT. Its protein is CSVVGQGTDTQYF. This chain links TRBV29-1 with TRBJ2-3, with 8 bases matching TRBD1. CDR3 length: 13 residues. The junction had 1 base not matched to a gene; V was cut back by 4 bases and J by 1 base. Per the germline V gene, CDR1 is SQVTM and CDR2 is ANQGSEA.

The gene calls are TRBV10-2 and TRBJ2-1, with 7 nucleotides matching TRBD2. The junction had 0 bases not matched to a gene; V was cut back by 2 bases and J by 8 bases. The CDR3 is 12 amino acids. Germline CDR1 and CDR2: WSHSY and SAAADI. The CDR3 nucleotides read TGCGCCAGCAGTGAGACTAGCGATGAGCAGTTCTTC. Translated: CASSETSDEQFF.

This clonotype was seen only once. The chain recombines TRBV6-7 with TRBJ2-5; 9 bases fit TRBD2. TRBV6-7 is reported as an ORF; its role is uncertain. V lost 7 bases to trimming and J lost 3 bases; unmatched junction nucleotides: 9. This CDR3 contains 15 residues. CDR3 region: CASTEAGGQEETQYF. CDR3 DNA sequence: TGTGCCAGCACCGAGGCGGGGGGGCAGGAAGAGACCCAGTACTTC.

On this clonotype: A much larger clone differs by one base, so this may be a read error. This rearrangement joins TRBV11-3 to TRBJ2-1; 7 nucleotides line up with TRBD2. The CDR3 has 13 amino acids. CDR1 and CDR2 (germline): SGHNT, YENEEA. V was pared by 4 bases and J by 12 bases, with 9 bases of the junction left unmatched. This chain's CDR3 is CASSYSGRGGQFF. The CDR3 DNA reads TGTGCCAGCAGCTACTCGGGGCGCGGGGGGCAGTTCTTC.

In its sample, this clonotype was seen many times. V is TRBV5-1 and J is TRBJ1-6; no firm D call. Trimming stripped 3 bases from V and 5 bases from J, with 9 bases between. Per germline, CDR1 SGHRS and CDR2 YFSETQ. This CDR3 has 14 amino acids. As DNA, the CDR3 is TGCGCCAGCAGCTACGGACGGGATAATTCACCCCTCCACTTT. This translates into CASSYGRDNSPLHF.

On this clonotype: One junction end disagrees with the germline gene, perhaps due to a read error. This rearrangement joins TRBV25-1 to TRBJ1-5, with 9 bases matching TRBD1. Germline CDR1 MGHDK, CDR2 SYGVNS. CDR3 length: 13 residues. The DNA for the CDR3 is TGTGCCAGCAAGAGACAGGGGGGTCAGCCCCGGCATTTT. This sequence encodes CASKRQGGQPRHF.